This T cell receptor beta chain derives from a study of cytomegalovirus exposure and HLA in healthy donors. Study-wide context: The study's early data release held roughly 91 million unique TCRs from HLA-typed donors.

The table lists this clone with a count of one. Its specificity is unknown. The PCR ran on 60 Vbeta and 13 Jbeta primers. Method: immunoSEQ multiplex PCR; TCRdb's copy keeps in-frame clones and lacks some. This sample carries 90,000 to 150,000 clones, 75% of them seen once, and the ten largest clones take 2.9%. The CDR3 spans 13 residues. Germline lookup yields CDR1 SGHVS and CDR2 FNYEAQ. The V end lost 5 bases, the J end lost 8 bases, and 13 bases lay between the germline ends. Notes on the study in general: Across all donors, roughly uniform sequencing depth was an assumption of the presence/absence analyses. The listing of fewer than 200 TCR beta chains classed them as cytomegalovirus-associated. The authors considered a cluster of highly shared sequence variants likely to be a sequencing artifact.

Source material: PBMCs. V usage is TRBV7-6 and J usage is TRBJ2-1, with D possibly matching TRBD2 (5 bases). This TCR was sampled from a woman between 40 and 55 years old in good health and CMV-seropositive. The CDR3 sequence is CASSPLLADEQFF. The DNA for the CDR3 is TGTGCCAGCAGCCCCCTCCTAGCCGATGAGCAGTTCTTC.